This is a list of T cell receptor beta chains from one sample in a study of T-cell reconstitution after alpha-beta-depleted transplantation in children. Each CDR3 protein is one row after TCRdb ran MiXCR on the PCR reads. This table has approximately 980,000 distinct CDR3 sequences, roughly 29% appearing once. The specimen comprised PBMCs, mostly from graft donor cells, sampled 360 days after TCRalphabeta/CD19-depleted stem cell transplant. Receptors originate from a boy under two years old who had a stem cell transplant for SCID, so the T cells may come from the graft donor. Both conserved end residues are part of each CDR3. The D gene is left open where the match is weak. Only part of the rows carry a size: once, few, many, or a class if the clone is expanded.

V gene	clone size	J gene	D gene	CDR3 DNA	CDR3 protein
TRBV20-1	NA	TRBJ1-5	TRBD1	TGCAGTGCTAGAGACCGACAGGGACCTTATCAGCCCCAGCATTTT	CSARDRQGPYQPQHF
TRBV2	NA	TRBJ1-2	NA	TGTGCCAGCAGACAGAGCCTCTATGGCTACACCTTC	CASRQSLYGYTF
TRBV5-1	many	TRBJ2-1	NA	TGCGCCAGCAGCGTCGGGAGCTCCTACAATGAGCAGTTCTTC	CASSVGSSYNEQFF
TRBV12-3/TRBV12-4	NA	TRBJ2-3	NA	TGTGCCAGCAGTCGGGCCCCGGACGGGGCGCAGTATTTT	CASSRAPDGAQYF
TRBV7-8	NA	TRBJ2-2	NA	TGTGCCAGCAGCTCGGGAGGGACAGGGTGGACCGGGGAGCTGTTTTTT	CASSSGGTGWTGELFF
TRBV15	NA	TRBJ2-2	NA	TGTGCCACCAGCAGAGAAGGGAGGTGGACCGGGGAGCTGTTTTTT	CATSREGRWTGELFF
TRBV7-2	few	TRBJ2-1	NA	TGTGCCAGCAGCTGGCAGAGGGGATCTCTTAGGAATGAGCAGTTCTTC	CASSWQRGSLRNEQFF
TRBV13	few	TRBJ2-7	NA	TGTGCCAGCAGCTTTTATAAGGCAGGTCCGTGGGGCGAGCAGTACTTC	CASSFYKAGPWGEQYF
TRBV28	NA	TRBJ2-5	NA	TGTGCCAGCAGTTTAACGAACAAACGGACCCAGTACTTC	CASSLTNKRTQYF
TRBV9	few	TRBJ2-1	NA	TGTGCCAGCAACGCACAGAACTTCTACAATGAGCAGTTCTTC	CASNAQNFYNEQFF
TRBV27	many	TRBJ2-3	TRBD1	TGTGCCAGCAGTCCCCACAGGGGGAAGGGCACAGATACGCAGTATTTT	CASSPHRGKGTDTQYF
TRBV12-3/TRBV12-4	NA	TRBJ1-1	TRBD1	TGTGCCAGCTCACCGGGACAGGGTAAAATGAACACTGAAGCTTTCTTT	CASSPGQGKMNTEAFF
TRBV20-1	NA	TRBJ2-3	NA	TGCAGTGCTAGAGGGGGGGAAGCGGGCACAGATACGCAGTATTTT	CSARGGEAGTDTQYF
TRBV10-2	few	TRBJ2-7	TRBD2	TGCGCCAGCAGGGTGGGACTAGCCAAATCCTACGAGCAGTACTTC	CASRVGLAKSYEQYF
TRBV7-9	few	TRBJ2-3	TRBD2	TGTGCCAGCAGCTTAGTCGGGACTAGCTCCACAGATACGCAGTATTTT	CASSLVGTSSTDTQYF
TRBV20-1	NA	TRBJ1-1	NA	TGCAGTGCTAGATTAGCGGGGACTGAAGCTTTCTTT	CSARLAGTEAFF
TRBV3-1	NA	TRBJ2-1	TRBD2	TGTGCCAGCAGCCTCACCTGGGGAGGGAATGAGCAGTTCTTC	CASSLTWGGNEQFF
TRBV6-2/TRBV6-3	few	TRBJ1-5	NA	TGTGCCAGCAGTTACTCATCCCGACGGGAAAGGGGCCATAGCAATCAGCCCCAGCATTTT	CASSYSSRRERGHSNQPQHF
TRBV12-3/TRBV12-4	NA	TRBJ2-4	NA	TGTGCCAGCAGCCTTCGGGACACAAGTAACATTCAGTACTTC	CASSLRDTSNIQYF
TRBV29-1	many	TRBJ1-1	NA	TGCAGCGTTCCCCGGGGACAGAACACTGAAGCTTTCTTT	CSVPRGQNTEAFF
TRBV4-1	NA	TRBJ1-4	TRBD1	TGCGCCAGCAGCCCAGGCCCGACAGGGAATAATGAAAAACTGTTTTTT	CASSPGPTGNNEKLFF
TRBV9	NA	TRBJ2-7	TRBD1	TGTGCCAGCATACGTAATACAGGGGCGAGCTCCTACGAGCAGTACTTC	CASIRNTGASSYEQYF
TRBV20-1	NA	TRBJ2-2	NA	TGCAGTGCTAGAGGCGGGATAAACACCGGGGAGCTGTTTTTT	CSARGGINTGELFF
TRBV5-1	NA	TRBJ2-1	NA	TGCGCCAGCAGCCGGCGACTCCGTGAGCAGTTCTTC	CASSRRLREQFF
TRBV5-1	NA	TRBJ1-2	TRBD1	TGCGCCAGCAGCGCGGGACAGGCTGCGAACTATGGCTACACCTTC	CASSAGQAANYGYTF
TRBV7-9	NA	TRBJ2-7	NA	TGTGCCAGCAGCTTGGGGATCCCCTACGAGCAGTACTTC	CASSLGIPYEQYF
TRBV2	NA	TRBJ2-1	NA	TGTGCCAGCAGGGCCCGGGGCAGGAACAATGAGCAGTTCTTC	CASRARGRNNEQFF
TRBV29-1	few	TRBJ2-7	NA	TGCAGCGTTTCGGCAGGGACCTACGAGCAGTACTTC	CSVSAGTYEQYF
TRBV20-1	few	TRBJ2-5	NA	TGCAGTGCTAGAGATGGGGCAGGCCAAGAGACCCAGTACTTC	CSARDGAGQETQYF
TRBV20-1	NA	TRBJ2-1	NA	TGCAGTGCTAAAGGGACACTCTATGAGCAGTTCTTC	CSAKGTLYEQFF
TRBV28	NA	TRBJ1-5	NA	TGTGCCAGCAGTCCCCGGCGGGGGGTGGGAAATCAGCCCCAGCATTTT	CASSPRRGVGNQPQHF
TRBV4-3	NA	TRBJ1-1	NA	TGCGCCAGCAGCCAAGGCCTCGACAGGAACACTGAAGCTTTCTTT	CASSQGLDRNTEAFF
TRBV20-1	NA	TRBJ2-5	NA	TGCAGTGCTCCGTCGGGCTCTCTTGAGACCCAGTACTTC	CSAPSGSLETQYF
TRBV2	NA	TRBJ2-7	NA	TGTGCCAGCAGACAATTAGGGACGGCCTACGAGCAGTACTTC	CASRQLGTAYEQYF
TRBV20-1	many	TRBJ2-1	TRBD1	TGCAGTCCCGACAGGGGCGACTACAATGAGCAGTTCTTC	CSPDRGDYNEQFF
TRBV6-5	NA	TRBJ2-3	NA	TGTGCCAGCAGTTACCTACTAGTGGGAGATACGCAGTATTTT	CASSYLLVGDTQYF
TRBV3-1	once	TRBJ2-7	NA	TGTGCCAGCAGCCAAGAGGGGGGCTCCACCTACGAGCAGTACTTC	CASSQEGGSTYEQYF
TRBV4-2	NA	TRBJ2-3	TRBD2	TGTGCCAGCAGCCAAGAGAGAGCGGGGGGTTCGGGAAGCACAGATACGCAGTATTTT	CASSQERAGGSGSTDTQYF
TRBV24-1	few	TRBJ2-7	NA	TGTGCCACCAGTGAAGGGCTTCCCTACGAGCAGTACTTC	CATSEGLPYEQYF
TRBV7-2	few	TRBJ2-1	NA	TGTGCCAGCACCCTAGGGGGTGAGCAGTTCTTC	CASTLGGEQFF
TRBV20-1	few	TRBJ2-7	NA	TGCAGTGCCGCCCTGGGGTACGAGCAGTACTTC	CSAALGYEQYF
TRBV5-1	few	TRBJ2-2	NA	TGCGCCAGCAGCTTGGTTAGCGGTCCGAACACCGGGGAGCTGTTTTTT	CASSLVSGPNTGELFF
TRBV28	NA	TRBJ2-5	TRBD1	TGTGCCAGCAGCCGACACGGACAGGGGGAAGGGGAGACCCAGTACTTC	CASSRHGQGEGETQYF
TRBV12-3/TRBV12-4	NA	TRBJ2-3	NA	TGTGCCAGCAGCTCGGGACCGAGGCCTTCAGATACGCAGTATTTT	CASSSGPRPSDTQYF
TRBV28	NA	TRBJ2-5	TRBD1	TGTGCCAGCAGTCCGGCCGGGACAGGGGGGCAAGAGACCCAGTACTTC	CASSPAGTGGQETQYF
TRBV12-3/TRBV12-4	few	TRBJ2-7	NA	TGTGCCAGCAGTTTTAGTCGGGGGAACTACGAGCAGTACTTC	CASSFSRGNYEQYF
TRBV10-3	NA	TRBJ1-1	TRBD1	TGTGCCATCAGGGATGGACAGGGGGGGAACACTGAAGCTTTCTTT	CAIRDGQGGNTEAFF
TRBV5-1	few	TRBJ2-1	NA	TGCGCCAGCAGCTTCTCCGGGGACCATGAGCAGTTCTTC	CASSFSGDHEQFF
TRBV2	few	TRBJ2-1	NA	TGTGCCAGCAGATATAGCGTGAGGGGTAATGAGCAGTTCTTC	CASRYSVRGNEQFF
TRBV5-1	few	TRBJ1-1	TRBD1	TGCGCCAGCAGCTTGAGTACAGGGGGCCGGACTGAAGCTTTCTTT	CASSLSTGGRTEAFF
TRBV29-1	NA	TRBJ2-3	TRBD2	TGCAGCGTCATTAGGGTGGGACTAGCGGGGGTATCAGATACGCAGTATTTT	CSVIRVGLAGVSDTQYF
TRBV20-1	NA	TRBJ2-3	NA	TGCAGTGCCGGATTTTTTTCGGGGCCCTTAGATACGCAGTATTTT	CSAGFFSGPLDTQYF
TRBV12-3/TRBV12-4	NA	TRBJ1-3	NA	TGTGCCAGCATCCCCTCGAAGATGAGCTCTGGAAACACCATATATTTT	CASIPSKMSSGNTIYF
TRBV10-3	NA	TRBJ2-5	NA	TGTGCCATCGGGGTTTACGGGGGTCAAGAGACCCAGTACTTC	CAIGVYGGQETQYF
TRBV28	NA	TRBJ2-7	NA	TGTGCCAGCAGTTTAAATCCTCTACCCTACGAGCAGTACTTC	CASSLNPLPYEQYF